The text below deals with one TCR beta chain. Original analysis: From reference gene primer amplification, estimates of nucleated cell counts were derived. Only in-frame clones appear in the TCRdb table, and some are missing; sequencing was by immunoSEQ multiplex PCR. V and J calls and clone size come straight from that table; D and trimming were deduced from the DNA. The table lists 150,000 to 200,000 clones, almost 85% of them singletons. This entry comes from a study of blood T cell repertoires in COVID-19. Trimming took 1 base from V and 0 from J, leaving 7 bases between them. CDR3 size: 14 residues. Germline V gene sequence: CDR1 GTSNPN, CDR2 SVGIG (reference sequence).

The gene calls are TRBV30 and TRBJ1-5; D ambiguous. This TCR came from a woman older than 75 with COVID-19, enrolled during active disease. Source material: peripheral blood. Here the CDR3 reads CAWSAEYSNQPQHF. In DNA form, the CDR3 reads TGTGCCTGGAGTGCCGAGTATAGCAATCAGCCCCAGCATTTT.